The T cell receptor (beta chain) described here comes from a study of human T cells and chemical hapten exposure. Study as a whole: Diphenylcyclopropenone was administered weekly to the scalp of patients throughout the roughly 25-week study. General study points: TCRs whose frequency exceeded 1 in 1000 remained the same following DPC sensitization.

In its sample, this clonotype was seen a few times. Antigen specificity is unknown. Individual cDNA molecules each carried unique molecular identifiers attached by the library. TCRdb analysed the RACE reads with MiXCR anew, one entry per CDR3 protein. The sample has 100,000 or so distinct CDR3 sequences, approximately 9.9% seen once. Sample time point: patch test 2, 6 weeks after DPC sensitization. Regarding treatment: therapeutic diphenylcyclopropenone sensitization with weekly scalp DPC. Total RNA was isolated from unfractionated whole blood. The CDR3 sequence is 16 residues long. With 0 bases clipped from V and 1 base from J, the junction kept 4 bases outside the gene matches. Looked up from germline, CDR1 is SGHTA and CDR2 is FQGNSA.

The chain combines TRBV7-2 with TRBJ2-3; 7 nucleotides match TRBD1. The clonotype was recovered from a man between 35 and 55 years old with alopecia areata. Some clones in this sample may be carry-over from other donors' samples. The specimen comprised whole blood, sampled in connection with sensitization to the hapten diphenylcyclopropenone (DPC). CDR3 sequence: CASSLAAQGGTDTQYF. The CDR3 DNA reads TGTGCCAGCAGCTTAGCGGCGCAGGGGGGCACAGATACGCAGTATTTT.